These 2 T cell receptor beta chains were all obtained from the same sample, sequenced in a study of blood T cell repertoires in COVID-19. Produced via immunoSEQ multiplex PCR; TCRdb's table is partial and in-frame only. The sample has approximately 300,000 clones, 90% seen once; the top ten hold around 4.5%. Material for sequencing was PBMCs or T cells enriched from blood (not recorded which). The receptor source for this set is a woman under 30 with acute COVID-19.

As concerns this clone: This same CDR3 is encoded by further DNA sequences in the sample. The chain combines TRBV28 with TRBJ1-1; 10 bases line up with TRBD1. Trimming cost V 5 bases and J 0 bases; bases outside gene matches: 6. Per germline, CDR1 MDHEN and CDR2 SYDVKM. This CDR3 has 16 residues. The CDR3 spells CASSPDRGLMNTEAFF. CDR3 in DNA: TGTGCCAGCAGTCCCGACAGGGGGCTCATGAACACTGAAGCTTTCTTT.

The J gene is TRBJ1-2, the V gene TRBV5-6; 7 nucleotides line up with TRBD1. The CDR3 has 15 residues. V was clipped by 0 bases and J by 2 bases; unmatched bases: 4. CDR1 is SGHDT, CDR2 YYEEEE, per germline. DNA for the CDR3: TGTGCCAGCAGCTTGGGACAGGGTCAAAACTATGGCTACACCTTC. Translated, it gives CASSLGQGQNYGYTF.